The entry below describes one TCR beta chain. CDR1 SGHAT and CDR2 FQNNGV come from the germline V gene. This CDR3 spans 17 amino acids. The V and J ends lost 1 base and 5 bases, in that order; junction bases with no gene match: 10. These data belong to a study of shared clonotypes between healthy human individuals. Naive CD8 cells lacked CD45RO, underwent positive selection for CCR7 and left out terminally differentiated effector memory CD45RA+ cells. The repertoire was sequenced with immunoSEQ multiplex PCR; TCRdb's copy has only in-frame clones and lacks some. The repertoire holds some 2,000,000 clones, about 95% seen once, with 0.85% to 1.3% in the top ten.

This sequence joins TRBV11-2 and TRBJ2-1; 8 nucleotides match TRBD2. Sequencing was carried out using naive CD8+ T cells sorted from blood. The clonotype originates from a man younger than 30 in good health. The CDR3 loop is CASSLGVFAAGDNEQFF. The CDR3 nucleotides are TGTGCCAGCAGCTTAGGTGTTTTTGCAGCGGGGGACAATGAGCAGTTCTTC.